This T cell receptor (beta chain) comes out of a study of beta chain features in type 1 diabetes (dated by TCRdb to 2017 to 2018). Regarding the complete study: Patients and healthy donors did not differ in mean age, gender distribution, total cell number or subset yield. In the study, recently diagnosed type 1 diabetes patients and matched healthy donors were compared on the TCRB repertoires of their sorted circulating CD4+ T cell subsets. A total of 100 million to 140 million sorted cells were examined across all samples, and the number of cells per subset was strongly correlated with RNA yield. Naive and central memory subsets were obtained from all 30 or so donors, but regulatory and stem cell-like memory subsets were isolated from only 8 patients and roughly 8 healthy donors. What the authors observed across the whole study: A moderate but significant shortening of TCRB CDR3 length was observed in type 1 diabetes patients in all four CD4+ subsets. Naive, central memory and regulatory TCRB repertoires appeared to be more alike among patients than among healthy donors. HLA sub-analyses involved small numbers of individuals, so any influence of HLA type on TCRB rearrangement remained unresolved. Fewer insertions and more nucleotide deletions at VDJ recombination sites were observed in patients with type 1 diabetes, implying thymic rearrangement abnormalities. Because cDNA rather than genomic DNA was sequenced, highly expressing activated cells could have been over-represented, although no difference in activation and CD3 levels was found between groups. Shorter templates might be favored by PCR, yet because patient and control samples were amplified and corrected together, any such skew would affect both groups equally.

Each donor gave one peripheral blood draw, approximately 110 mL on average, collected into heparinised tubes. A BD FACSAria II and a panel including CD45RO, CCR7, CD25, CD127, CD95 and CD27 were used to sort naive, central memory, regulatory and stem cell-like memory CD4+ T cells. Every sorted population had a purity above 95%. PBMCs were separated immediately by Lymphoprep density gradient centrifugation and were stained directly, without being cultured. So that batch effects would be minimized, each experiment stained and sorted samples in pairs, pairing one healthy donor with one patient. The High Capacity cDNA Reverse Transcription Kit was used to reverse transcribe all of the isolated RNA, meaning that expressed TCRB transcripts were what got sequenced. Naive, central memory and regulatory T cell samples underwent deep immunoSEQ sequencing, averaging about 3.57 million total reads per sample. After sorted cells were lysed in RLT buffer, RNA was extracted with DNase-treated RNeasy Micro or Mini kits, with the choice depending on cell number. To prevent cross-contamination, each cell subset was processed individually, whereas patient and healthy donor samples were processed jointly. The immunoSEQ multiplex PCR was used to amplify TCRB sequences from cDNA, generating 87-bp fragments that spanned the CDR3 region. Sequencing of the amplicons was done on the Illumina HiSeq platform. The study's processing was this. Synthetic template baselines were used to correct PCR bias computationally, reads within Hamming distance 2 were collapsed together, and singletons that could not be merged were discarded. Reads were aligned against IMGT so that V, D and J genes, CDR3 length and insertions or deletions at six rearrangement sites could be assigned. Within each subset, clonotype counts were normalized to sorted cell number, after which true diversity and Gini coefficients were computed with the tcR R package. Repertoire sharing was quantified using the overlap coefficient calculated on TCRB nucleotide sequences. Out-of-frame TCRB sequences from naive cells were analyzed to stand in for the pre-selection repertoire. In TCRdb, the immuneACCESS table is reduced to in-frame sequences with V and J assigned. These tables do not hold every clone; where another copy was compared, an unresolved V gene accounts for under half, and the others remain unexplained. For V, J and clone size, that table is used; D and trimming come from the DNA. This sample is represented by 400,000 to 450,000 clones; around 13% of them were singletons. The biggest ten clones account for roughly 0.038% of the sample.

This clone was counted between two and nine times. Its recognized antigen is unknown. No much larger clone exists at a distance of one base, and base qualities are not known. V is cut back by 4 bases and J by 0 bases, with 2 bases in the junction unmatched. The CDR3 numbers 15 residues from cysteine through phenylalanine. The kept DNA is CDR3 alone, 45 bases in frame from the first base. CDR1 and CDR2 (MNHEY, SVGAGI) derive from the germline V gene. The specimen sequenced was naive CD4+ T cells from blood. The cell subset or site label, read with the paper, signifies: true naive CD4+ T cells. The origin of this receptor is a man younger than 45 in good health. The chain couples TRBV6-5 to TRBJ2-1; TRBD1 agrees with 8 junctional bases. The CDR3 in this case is CASSFTGGSYNEQFF. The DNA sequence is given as TGTGCCAGCAGTTTCACAGGGGGCTCCTACAATGAGCAGTTCTTC.